This T cell receptor beta chain originates from a study of blood T cell repertoires in COVID-19. About the research overall: COVID-19 samples from acute and convalescent phases originated in the United States, Italy and Spain. PBMCs, B-cell-depleted T cells, or T cells provided the cDNA or gDNA that made up the material.

The V segment lost 6 bases and the J segment 3 bases; nucleotides outside the gene matches: 13. The germline V gene has CDR1 MNHEY and CDR2 SMNVEV (reference sequence). The CDR3 sequence is 16 residues long. As handled by the study authors: Estimates of nucleated cell counts were drawn from the amplification of reference gene primers. The table came from immunoSEQ multiplex PCR; TCRdb's copy has only in-frame clones and leaves some out. That table is the source of V, J and clone size, and D and trimming were worked out from the DNA. The sample consists of over 250,000 clones, 70% to 75% of them appearing once.

The V call is TRBV27, the J call TRBJ1-2; 7 bases are shared with TRBD1. This TCR was recovered from an elderly woman with acute or convalescent COVID-19. The source material was peripheral blood. CDR3 coding DNA: TGTGCCAGCAGCCGCTCATTTCCCGGACAGGACTATGGCTACACCTTC. Its translation is CASSRSFPGQDYGYTF.